These T cell receptor beta chains were read from a single sample in a study of T-cell memory formation after mild COVID-19. TCRdb re-analysed the 5' RACE reads in MiXCR, keeping a single row per CDR3 protein. The sample shows 150,000 or so distinct CDR3 sequences, about 14% of them seen only once. Sequenced sample: PBMCs or a T cell subset sorted from them (not recorded which). Every receptor here comes from an adult woman who had mild COVID-19 (a few samples of this study predate the infection). Cell type and time point are not known. Each CDR3 is given without its conserved first and last residue.

>13|TRBJ2-1|TRBV24-1
ATSDPGTGDYEQF
>9|TRBJ1-1|TRBV3-1
ASSHGWEAF
>13|TRBJ2-3|TRBV4-1
ASSQDPASTDTQY
>12|TRBJ1-1|TRBV2
ASSVGGKNTEAF
>12|TRBJ2-7|TRBV12-3/TRBV12-4
ASSRPGGFHEQY
>13|TRBJ2-1|TRBV27
ASSDRTSDYNEQF
>15|TRBJ2-5|TRBV7-9
ASSLREVLLGGETQY
>15|TRBJ2-2|TRBV11-2
ASSLAGQRDFTGELF
>14|TRBJ2-1|TRBV15
ATSRVASGAQNEQF
>15|TRBJ2-1|TRBV21-1
ASSKKGQRPNWGEQF
>12|TRBJ2-7|TRBV9
ASSLWTGNGEQY
>13|TRBJ2-7|TRBV7-6
ASSLATSGAKEQY
>11|TRBJ1-1|TRBV12-3/TRBV12-4
ASSPDRAPEAF
>13|TRBJ2-1|TRBV7-2
ASSFRENGDNEQF
>13|TRBJ2-1|TRBV4-1
ASSQVGLAGDEQF
>10|TRBJ1-4|TRBV5-4
ASSLDQGLGF
>12|TRBJ1-2|TRBV20-1
SAPLDRGHYGYT
>13|TRBJ2-3|TRBV25-1
ASSDFGAHPDTQY
>11|TRBJ2-5|TRBV7-7
ASSSWTYETQY
>13|TRBJ1-2|TRBV9
ASSEWDRVGDGYT